This entry concerns a single T cell receptor beta chain. This receptor's antigen is unknown. The record has no base qualities; no much larger clone is one base away. TCRbeta CDR3 regions were sequenced with the immunoSEQ Assay. After extraction, genomic DNA underwent amplification by bias-controlled multiplex PCR, followed by high-throughput sequencing. The authors processed their data as follows. Collapsing and filtering of sequences were performed to quantify the absolute abundance of each unique TCRbeta CDR3 region. T cell fraction was estimated by normalizing TCRbeta template counts to usable DNA, with usable DNA measured through amplification of reference genes found in all nucleated cells. Repertoire TCRs were annotated as SARS-CoV-2-specific by exact matching of V gene, CDR3 amino acid sequence and J gene to a known reactive TCR set. The reference SARS-CoV-2 TCR set was derived from MIRA and filtered for enrichment in COVID-19-positive ImmuneCODE repertoires, a step that removed public or cross-reactive TCRs. Drawing on the MIRA antigens, annotated TCRs were analysed further at the level of specific ORF or position within ORF. Depth was the summed frequency of annotated unique rearrangements, while breadth was defined as annotated unique rearrangements over total unique productive rearrangements. Two-sided Wilcoxon rank-sum tests were used to compare TCR breadth between groups. Sourced from immuneACCESS, this table was stored by TCRdb with only in-frame sequences that have V and J called. A share of the clones is absent; for the studies checked, an unresolved V gene accounts for under half, and the remainder has no known explanation. V, J and clone size reflect that table, while D and trimming were determined from the DNA. Within this sample are over 300,000 clones, with 80% to 90% of them counted one time only. The ten biggest clones cover about 7.1% of the sample.

The sample's treatment or condition label, decoded: some 19 received Ad26.COV2.S at low or high dose, single or two shots; 5 received placebo; per-sample allocation not given. For vaccine and placebo recipients, the sequenced repertoires came from samples collected on day 63 after the first injection. Cohort 1b enrolled some 25 adults aged 18-55 years at a single site in Boston, USA, between 29 July and 7 August 2020. Ad26.COV2.S consisted of a replication-incompetent adenovirus type 26 vector by which a prefusion-stabilized SARS-CoV-2 spike protein from the original Wuhan strain was expressed. CDR1 and CDR2 are drawn from the germline V gene: SGHTA, FQGTGA. The CDR3, cysteine through phenylalanine, is 14 amino acids long. CDR3 DNA is the only sequence kept; it has 42 bases, read in frame from the first base. Trimming takes 6 bases off V and 10 bases off J; junction bases not matched to a gene: 11.

This specimen comes from a study of Ad26.COV2.S vaccination and SARS-CoV-2 variants (dated by TCRdb to the early 2020s). Background on the whole study: Vaccine-arm donors came from COV1001, a multicentre, randomized, double-blind, placebo-controlled phase I-IIa trial of Ad26.COV2.S in healthy adults. The TCR-sequenced set comprised roughly 30 samples: roughly 19 Ad26.COV2.S vaccine recipients, 5 placebo recipients and 8 SARS-CoV-2 convalescent individuals. Trial participants were randomized into five groups of five, in which low-dose or high-dose Ad26.COV2.S was given once or twice, or placebo was given on both occasions. Ad26.COV2.S was administered intramuscularly at a dose of 5x10^10 or 1x10^11 viral particles, either as one shot or as two shots given 56 days apart. Throughout the experiments and outcome assessment, investigators stayed blinded to trial group allocation. TCRbeta repertoire sequencing served as the tool for gauging how specific and how broad the SARS-CoV-2-reactive T cell receptors were following Ad26.COV2.S vaccination.

General conclusions and limits of the study: Spike-specific TCR breadth was higher in Ad26.COV2.S recipients than in placebo recipients (P = 0.0014). Vaccine and placebo recipients had similar non-spike TCR breadth, a finding consistent with the vaccine containing only spike. Substantial breadth of spike-specific CD8+ and CD4+ T cell responses was reported after vaccination. The study lacked the statistical power to compare responses across vaccine doses or regimens. It was noted by the authors that total T cell responses may have been underestimated by the TCR breadth and depth analyses.

The sequence was collected from a person between 18 and 65 years old who received the Ad26.COV2.S COVID-19 vaccine or a placebo. The material sequenced was peripheral blood, taken in a trial of Ad26.COV2.S vaccine versus placebo. The rearrangement joined TRBV7-3 to TRBJ2-1; 8 central nucleotides agree with TRBD2. The CDR3 reads CASSLGSGSWEQFF. In nucleotides, the sequence is TGTGCCAGCAGTTTGGGGAGCGGGAGCTGGGAGCAGTTCTTC.